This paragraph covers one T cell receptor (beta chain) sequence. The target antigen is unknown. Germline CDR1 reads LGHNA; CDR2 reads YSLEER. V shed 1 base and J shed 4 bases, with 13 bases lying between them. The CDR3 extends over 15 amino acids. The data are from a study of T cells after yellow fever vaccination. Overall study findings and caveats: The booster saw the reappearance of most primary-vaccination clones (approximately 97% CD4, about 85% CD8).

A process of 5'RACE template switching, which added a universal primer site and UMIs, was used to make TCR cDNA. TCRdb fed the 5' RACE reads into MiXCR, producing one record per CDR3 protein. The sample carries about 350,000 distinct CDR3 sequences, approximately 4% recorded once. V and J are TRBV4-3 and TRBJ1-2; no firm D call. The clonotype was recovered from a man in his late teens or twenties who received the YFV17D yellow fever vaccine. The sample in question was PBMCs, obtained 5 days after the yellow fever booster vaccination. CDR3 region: CASSQVRGSIYGYTF. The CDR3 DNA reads TGCGCCAGCAGCCAAGTCCGAGGGAGCATCTATGGCTACACCTTC.